The 23 T cell receptor beta chains presented below share a single source sample, sequenced in a study of blood T cell repertoires in COVID-19. The protocol was immunoSEQ multiplex PCR, while the TCRdb copy is restricted to in-frame clones and leaves out a portion. This sample carries 150,000 or so clones, around 84% of them seen once, and the ten largest clones take roughly 1.5%. Source material: peripheral blood. These receptor sequences come from a man of 80 years or more with acute or convalescent COVID-19.

This clone was recorded once. The rearrangement links TRBV18 to TRBJ2-3, with 9 bases fitting TRBD2. In germline, CDR1 is KGHSH, CDR2 LQKENI. The CDR3 loop spans 15 amino acids. The junction had 4 bases not matched to a gene; V was cut back by 2 bases and J by 4 bases. The CDR3 loop is CASSPSAGGADTQYF. Here the CDR3 DNA reads TGTGCCAGCTCACCATCAGCGGGGGGAGCAGATACGCAGTATTTT.

The rearrangement joins TRBV7-8 to TRBJ2-1, with 12 bases fitting TRBD2. The CDR3 is 18 amino acids. From germline, CDR1 is SGHVS and CDR2 FQNEAQ. V trimming: 2 bases; J trimming: 2 bases; junction bases outside the gene matches: 7. In DNA, the CDR3 is TGTGCCAGCAGCTTACAAGCTAGCGGGGGGGCCACCTACAATGAGCAGTTCTTC. It yields the protein CASSLQASGGATYNEQFF.

This chain uses TRBV12-3 or TRBV12-4 with TRBJ1-2; D not certain. This CDR3 comprises 11 residues. V was trimmed by 5 bases and J by 2 bases, leaving 3 bases between them. CDR3 sequence (DNA): TGTGCCAGCAGTCCGAACTATGGCTACACCTTC. Translated, it gives CASSPNYGYTF.

V usage is TRBV30 and J usage is TRBJ1-2; 8 bases are shared with TRBD1. There are 13 residues in the CDR3. In germline, CDR1 is GTSNPN, CDR2 SVGIG (reference sequence). Unmatched junction bases numbered 1, after V lost 0 bases and J lost 4 bases. CDR3 in DNA: TGTGCCTGGAGTGTGGGGACAGGCTATGGCTACACCTTC. This encodes CAWSVGTGYGYTF.

J is TRBJ1-1 and V is TRBV3-1 (or the pseudogene TRBV3-2); TRBD1 matches at 7 bases. The CDR3 has 14 amino acids. The V and J ends lost 1 base and 11 bases, in that order; junction bases with no gene match: 10. Germline V gene lookup returns CDR1 LGHDT and CDR2 YNNKEL (reference sequence). In DNA form, the CDR3 reads TGTGCCAGCAGCCAAGCAGAACAGGGGCCTTTTGCTTTCTTT. Amino acid sequence: CASSQAEQGPFAFF.

This chain connects TRBV28 to TRBJ1-3; 7 nucleotides line up with TRBD1. The CDR3 is 17 residues long. CDR1 is MDHEN and CDR2 is SYDVKM in the germline V gene. V shed 6 bases, J shed 0 bases, and the junction held 11 bases outside the gene matches. DNA for the CDR3: TGTGCCAGCAGATTTTGGTCAGGGGGAAGCTCTGGAAACACCATATATTTT. It yields the protein CASRFWSGGSSGNTIYF.

The chain uses TRBV6-1 and TRBJ2-7, with D perhaps TRBD1 (6 bases). The CDR3 length is 15 residues. Germline CDR1 reads MNHNS; CDR2 reads SASEGT. Trimming cost V 1 base and J 0 bases, with 10 bases left between them. CDR3 loop: CASSEVSGASYEQYV. Written as DNA, the CDR3 is TGTGCCAGCAGTGAAGTGTCAGGGGCCTCCTACGAGCAGTACGTC.

This chain joins TRBV7-2 and TRBJ1-4, with a possible D match to TRBD1 (6 bases). Trimming cost V 2 bases and J 5 bases, with 18 bases left between them. CDR1 is SGHTA and CDR2 is FQGNSA in the germline V gene. The CDR3 extends over 17 amino acids. CDR3 bases: TGTGCCAGCAGCTTATCACAGCCAGGGGCGGCGAATGAAAAACTGTTTTTT. It encodes CASSLSQPGAANEKLFF.

The chain has TRBV11-3 and TRBJ2-1; the D gene is possibly TRBD2 (6 bases). Germline V gene sequence: CDR1 SGHNT, CDR2 YENEEA. The CDR3 extends over 13 amino acids. The V end was cut by 4 bases, the J end by 10 bases, with 14 bases between. The chain's CDR3 is CASSSRGSGEQFF. The DNA for the CDR3 is TGTGCCAGCAGCTCTCGGGGGTCCGGGGAGCAGTTCTTC.

This chain connects TRBV5-6 to TRBJ1-2; 10 positions match TRBD1. V trimming: 4 bases; J trimming: 12 bases; junction bases outside the gene matches: 9. The CDR3 has 13 amino acids. Germline assignment: CDR1 SGHDT and CDR2 YYEEEE. DNA of the CDR3: TGTGCCAGCAGCGAGATCCGGGACAGGGGACACACCTTC. It codes for CASSEIRDRGHTF.

The J gene is TRBJ2-3, the V gene TRBV9, with D possibly matching TRBD2 (6 bases). Germline V gene data show CDR1 as SGDLS and CDR2 as YYNGEE. Trimming took 1 base from V and 0 from J, leaving 12 bases between them. The CDR3 totals 16 residues. CDR3 residues: CASSVSGSSSTDTQYF. The DNA for the CDR3 is TGTGCCAGCAGCGTAAGCGGGTCCTCTAGCACAGATACGCAGTATTTT.

The rearrangement joins TRBV18 to TRBJ2-7, with TRBD1 as a possible D gene (5 bases). Germline CDR1 KGHSH, CDR2 LQKENI. Trimming shortened V by 3 bases and J by 3 bases, and 12 bases separated the two germline ends. The CDR3 spans 14 residues. This chain's CDR3 is CASSPSQENYEQYF. DNA of the CDR3: TGTGCCAGCTCACCTTCACAGGAGAACTACGAGCAGTACTTC.

The chain links TRBV6-2 or TRBV6-3 to TRBJ1-2, with D possibly being TRBD1 (5 bases). Germline V gene sequence: CDR1 MNHEY, CDR2 SVGEGT. There are 14 residues in the CDR3. The V end lost 4 bases, the J end lost 2 bases, and 11 bases lay between the germline ends. CDR3 amino acids: CASSSLQENYGYTF. The CDR3 nucleotides read TGTGCCAGCAGTTCCTTACAGGAAAACTATGGCTACACCTTC.

This chain uses TRBV6-6 with TRBJ1-2; no clear D gene. V lost 5 bases and J 5 bases, leaving 12 bases between the germline ends. The CDR3 loop spans 13 amino acids. The germline gives CDR1 MNHNY, CDR2 SVGAGI (reference sequence). The CDR3 coding sequence is TGTGCCAGCAGTCCCCAGGAAAAGTATGGCTACACCTTC. Amino acids: CASSPQEKYGYTF.

The chain has TRBV7-2 and TRBJ2-1; 8 positions match TRBD2. With 2 bases clipped from V and 10 bases from J, the junction kept 16 bases outside the gene matches. The germline gives CDR1 SGHTA, CDR2 FQGNSA. The CDR3 loop spans 17 amino acids. CDR3 sequence: CASSLKGGGPSLREQFF. The CDR3 region has the DNA TGTGCCAGCAGCTTAAAAGGCGGGGGGCCCTCCCTCCGGGAGCAGTTCTTC.

The chain couples TRBV12-2 to TRBJ2-3; the table calls TRBD1, which could not be checked here. TRBV12-2 constitutes a pseudogene. The CDR3 runs 15 residues. DNA for the CDR3: TGTGCAAGTCGCTTACTCAGTTCCCGTGTGGATACGCAGTATTTT. Its translation: CASRLLSSRVDTQYF.

The V gene is TRBV12-5, the J gene TRBJ2-3; 9 positions match TRBD2. This CDR3 has 16 amino acids. The germline V gene has CDR1 LGHNT and CDR2 FRNRAP. After removal of 2 bases from V and 4 bases from J, the junction contained 7 bases not matched to a gene. CDR3 loop: CASGLPRTSVSDTQYF. In DNA, the CDR3 is TGTGCTAGTGGTTTGCCTCGGACTAGCGTTTCAGATACGCAGTATTTT.

This clone has a single count. V is TRBV7-9 and J is TRBJ2-1; TRBD2 matches 8 bases. This CDR3 region has 17 residues. V dropped 4 bases and J dropped 4; count of bases not matched to a gene: 12. Germline V gives CDR1 SEHNR, CDR2 FQNEAQ (reference sequence). This chain's CDR3 is CASSSNSWRGAYNEQFF. The CDR3 nucleotides read TGTGCCAGCAGCTCTAATAGTTGGCGGGGGGCTTACAATGAGCAGTTCTTC.

The rearrangement joins TRBV5-5 to TRBJ1-1, with D possibly being TRBD1 (5 bases). The CDR3 spans 13 residues. V shed 3 bases and J shed 4 bases, with 10 bases lying between them. Germline-derived CDR1 and CDR2 are SGHKS and YYEKEE (reference sequence). For the CDR3, the DNA is TGTGCCAGCAGCTCTCAGGGAGGCACTGAAGCTTTCTTT. Its protein product is CASSSQGGTEAFF.

J is TRBJ1-2 and V is TRBV29-1; D is undetermined. This CDR3 contains 13 residues. Trimming removed 3 bases at V and 7 bases at J, with 15 bases between. Germline values: CDR1 SQVTM, CDR2 ANQGSEA. The CDR3 loop reads CSVDDREGRGYTF. CDR3 DNA: TGCAGCGTTGACGATAGGGAGGGTCGTGGCTACACCTTC.

This clone was counted between two and nine times. DNA for the CDR3: TGCAGTGCTCCCCGGACGGAGGCCCTCCACTTT. As protein: CSAPRTEALHF. This chain uses TRBV20-1 with TRBJ1-6, with D unresolved. Per the germline V gene, CDR1 is DFQATT and CDR2 is SNEGSKA (reference sequence). With 5 bases removed from V and 14 bases from J, the gap between germline ends came to 13 bases. The CDR3 has 11 amino acids.

This clone was counted once. V and J are TRBV19 and TRBJ2-5, with 8 bases aligning to TRBD1. The trim removed 2 bases at V and 7 bases at J, leaving 9 bases unmatched. Germline V CDR1 and CDR2: LNHDA, SQIVND (reference sequence). This CDR3 region has 15 residues. CDR3 region: CASSIQGASPGTQYF. Written as DNA, the CDR3 is TGTGCCAGTAGTATACAGGGGGCGTCTCCGGGGACCCAGTACTTC.

The chain uses TRBV6-1 and TRBJ2-4; TRBD2 is a possible D gene (6 bases). Trimming stripped 2 bases from V and 0 bases from J, with 14 bases between. This CDR3 comprises 17 residues. Germline V CDR1 and CDR2: MNHNS, SASEGT. CDR3 DNA: TGTGCCAGCAGTGAATTCTCCGGGGGTTTAGCCAAAAACATTCAGTACTTC. Protein sequence: CASSEFSGGLAKNIQYF.